This T cell receptor beta chain was retrieved from a study of OX40 agonist ivuxolimab in advanced cancers. Study background: Patients took ivuxolimab, an agonistic anti-OX40 (CD134) antibody.

Points on this clone: Its target is not known.

Clones were sequenced by immunoSEQ multiplex PCR, and TCRdb holds only the in-frame ones, with some missing. The table lists over 30,000 clones, roughly three quarters of them singletons, with about 14% in the top ten. This CDR3 contains 15 residues. V lost 1 base and J lost 3, with 10 bases in between. Per the germline V gene, CDR1 is LNHDA and CDR2 is SQIVND (reference sequence). Study-wide points: Compared with CD4+, CD8+ T cells on average had more expanded clones.

The chain employs TRBV19 and TRBJ1-5, with TRBD1 as a possible D gene (5 bases). Sequences were derived from CD4+ or CD8+ T cells sorted from blood, sampled in a trial of the OX40 agonist ivuxolimab. This clonotype originated in an adult with an advanced solid tumor such as melanoma, head and neck, liver or kidney cancer. The CDR3 nucleotides read TGTGCCAGTAGTATAGTGGGGCAGCCCAATCAGCCCCAGCATTTT. As protein: CASSIVGQPNQPQHF. Together with reference TRBV19 and TRBJ1-5, the CDR3 gives the full variable domain: DGGITQSPKYLFRKEGQNVTLSCEQNLNHDAMYWYRQDPGQGLRLIYYSQIVNDFQKGDIAEGYSVSREKKESFPLTVTSAQKNPTAFYLCASSIVGQPNQPQHFGDGTRLSIL.